This T cell receptor beta chain was found in a study of metastatic and nonmetastatic thyroid tumors (TCRdb year 2020). With regard to the full study: The researchers compared repertoires between peripheral blood samples and tumor or nodule tissue samples from patients with malignant or benign thyroid disease. Points the paper makes about the study in general: In both blood and tumor samples, malignant tumors were reported to have significantly higher TCR beta diversity than benign nodules.

Before undergoing thyroid surgery, none of the patients had been given any kind of treatment. Patient clinical samples collected from the early 2010s to the late 2010s were retrospectively analysed using T-cell receptor beta sequencing. The method behind the library was PCR. Sequencing used an Illumina HiSeq 4000. High-throughput sequencing was used to profile the CDR3 region of the TCR beta-chain in every patient. Under the source paper's analysis protocol: Drawing on CDR3 differences between clinicopathological groups, the researchers built a classifier meant to tell apart patients with distant-metastatic papillary thyroid cancer. The Shannon index was used to measure repertoire diversity, and the Morisita-Horn index was used to measure how similar tumor and blood repertoires were. In TCRdb, the public reads were trimmed at Q25 with fastp and aligned with MiXCR, with productive beta chains retained. Clone size and V and J calls follow TCRdb, not the original study. The sample yields almost 35,000 clones; approximately 34% were counted once. The biggest ten clones account for about 20% of the sample.

Turning to this clone: Its antigen remains unidentified. Compared with germline, one end of the junction differs, possibly owing to a read error.

Input material: tumor tissue. This receptor was identified in a female donor with papillary thyroid cancer or a benign thyroid nodule (not recorded which). Some clones in this sample may be carry-over from other donors' samples.

The DNA reads TGTTCCAGCAGGACCACCCGTTCGGAAGGAGTTACCGGGGAGCTGTTTTTT. The translation is CSSRTTRSEGVTGELFF. The chain links TRBV28 with TRBJ2-2, with the D gene not confidently named. Its CDR3 holds 17 amino acids, cysteine through phenylalanine. Just the 51-base CDR3 DNA is kept, in frame starting at base 1. Per the germline V gene, MDHEN is the CDR1 and SYDVKM is the CDR2.